Reported below is one TCR beta chain. Vbeta (60) and Jbeta (13) primers were used in the PCR. Authors' processing steps: Later, 80 million or so unique TCR beta chains were counted in an analysis, and 8.5 million to 13 million of them were shared. Produced via immunoSEQ multiplex PCR; TCRdb's table is partial and in-frame only. That table is the source of V, J and clone size, and D and trimming were worked out from the DNA. The profile shows 35,000 to 40,000 clones, roughly 67% of them singletons. This CDR3 has 15 amino acids. CDR1 SGHVS and CDR2 FQNEAQ come from the germline V gene. Trimming at V came to 2 bases and at J to 3 bases, leaving 4 bases not matched to a gene. The data were taken from a study of cytomegalovirus exposure and HLA in healthy donors.

The specimen sequenced was PBMCs. This receptor was obtained from a man aged 50-59 years in good health and CMV-seropositive. The V call is TRBV7-8, the J call TRBJ2-7; 10 bases fit TRBD1. As DNA, the CDR3 is TGTGCCAGCAGCTTATTGGGACAGGGGAGCTACGAGCAGTACTTC. Translated: CASSLLGQGSYEQYF. Drawing the rest from reference TRBV7-8 and TRBJ2-7, the complete variable domain is GAGVSQSPRYKVAKRGQDVALRCDPISGHVSLFWYQQALGQGPEFLTYFQNEAQLDKSGLPSDRFFAERPEGSVSTLKIQRTQQEDSAVYLCASSLLGQGSYEQYFGPGTRLTVT.